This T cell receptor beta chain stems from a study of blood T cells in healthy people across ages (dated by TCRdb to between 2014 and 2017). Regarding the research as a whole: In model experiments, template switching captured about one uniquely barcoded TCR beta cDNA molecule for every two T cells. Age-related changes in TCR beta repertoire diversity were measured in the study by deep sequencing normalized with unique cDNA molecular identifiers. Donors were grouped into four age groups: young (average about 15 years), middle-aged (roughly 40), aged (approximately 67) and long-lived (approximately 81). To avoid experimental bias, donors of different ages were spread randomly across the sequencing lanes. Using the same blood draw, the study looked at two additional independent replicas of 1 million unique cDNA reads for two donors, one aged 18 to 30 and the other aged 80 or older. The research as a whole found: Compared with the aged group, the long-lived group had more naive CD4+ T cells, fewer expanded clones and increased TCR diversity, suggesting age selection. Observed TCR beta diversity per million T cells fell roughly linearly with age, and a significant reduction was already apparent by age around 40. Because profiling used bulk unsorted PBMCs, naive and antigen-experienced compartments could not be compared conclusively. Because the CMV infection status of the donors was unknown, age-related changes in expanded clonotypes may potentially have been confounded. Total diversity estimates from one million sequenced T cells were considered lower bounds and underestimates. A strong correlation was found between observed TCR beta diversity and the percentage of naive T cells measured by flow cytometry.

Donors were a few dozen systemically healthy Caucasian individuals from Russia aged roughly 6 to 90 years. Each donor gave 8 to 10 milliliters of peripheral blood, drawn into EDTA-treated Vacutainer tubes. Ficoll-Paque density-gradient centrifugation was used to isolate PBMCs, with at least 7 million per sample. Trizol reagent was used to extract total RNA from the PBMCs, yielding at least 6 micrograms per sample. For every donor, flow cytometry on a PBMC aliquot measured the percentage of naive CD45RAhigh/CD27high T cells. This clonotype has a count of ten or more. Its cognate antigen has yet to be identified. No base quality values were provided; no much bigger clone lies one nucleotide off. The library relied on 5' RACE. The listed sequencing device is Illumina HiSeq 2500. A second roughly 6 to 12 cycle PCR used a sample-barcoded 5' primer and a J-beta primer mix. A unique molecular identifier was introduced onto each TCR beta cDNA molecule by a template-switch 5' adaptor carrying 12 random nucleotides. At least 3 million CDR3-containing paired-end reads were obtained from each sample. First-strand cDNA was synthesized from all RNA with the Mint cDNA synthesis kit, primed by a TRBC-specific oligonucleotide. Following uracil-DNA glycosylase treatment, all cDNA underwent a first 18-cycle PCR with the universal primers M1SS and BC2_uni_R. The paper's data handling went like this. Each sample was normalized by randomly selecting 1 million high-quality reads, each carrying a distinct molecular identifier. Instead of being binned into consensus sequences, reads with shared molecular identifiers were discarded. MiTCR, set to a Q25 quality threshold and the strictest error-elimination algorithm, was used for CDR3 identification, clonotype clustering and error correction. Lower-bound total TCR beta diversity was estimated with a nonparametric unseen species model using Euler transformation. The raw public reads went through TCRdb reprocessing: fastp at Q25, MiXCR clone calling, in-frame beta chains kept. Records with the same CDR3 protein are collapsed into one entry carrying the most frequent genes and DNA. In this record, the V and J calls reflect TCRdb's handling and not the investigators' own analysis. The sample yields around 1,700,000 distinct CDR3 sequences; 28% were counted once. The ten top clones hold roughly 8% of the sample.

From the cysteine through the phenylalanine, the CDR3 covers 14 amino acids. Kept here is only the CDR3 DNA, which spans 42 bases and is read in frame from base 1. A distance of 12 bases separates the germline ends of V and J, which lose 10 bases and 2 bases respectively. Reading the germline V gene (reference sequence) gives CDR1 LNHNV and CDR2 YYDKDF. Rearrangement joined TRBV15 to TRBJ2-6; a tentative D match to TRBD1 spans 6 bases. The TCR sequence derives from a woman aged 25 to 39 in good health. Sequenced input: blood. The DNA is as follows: TGTGCCATCGCGACAGGAACTGGGGCCAACGTCCTGACTTTC. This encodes CAIATGTGANVLTF.